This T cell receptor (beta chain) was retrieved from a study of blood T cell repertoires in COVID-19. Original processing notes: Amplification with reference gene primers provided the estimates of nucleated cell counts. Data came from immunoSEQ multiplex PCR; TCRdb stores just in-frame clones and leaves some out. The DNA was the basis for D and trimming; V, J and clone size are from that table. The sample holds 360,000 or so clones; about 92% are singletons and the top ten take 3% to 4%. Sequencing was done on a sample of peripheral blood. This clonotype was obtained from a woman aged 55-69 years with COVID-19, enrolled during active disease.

The CDR3 region is CASSRKGQLLAKNIQYF. In nucleotides, the CDR3 is TGCGCCAGCAGCCGGAAGGGACAGCTCCTAGCCAAAAACATTCAGTACTTC. The V gene is TRBV4-1, the J gene TRBJ2-4; 7 nucleotides match TRBD1. From germline, CDR1 is MGHRA and CDR2 YSYEKL. The V and J ends lost 4 bases and 0 bases, in that order; junction bases with no gene match: 9. CDR3 length: 17 amino acids.